This T cell receptor beta chain was recovered during a study of T cell responses to AZD1222 COVID-19 vaccine (dated by TCRdb to the early 2020s). For context, the study as a whole: TCR sequencing was performed for about 250 trial participants, of whom roughly 200 were given two doses of AZD1222 and some 26 were given two doses of MenACWY control vaccine. Trial participants were enrolled into age subgroups of 18-55, 56-69 and 70-plus years, which contained approximately 150, 28 and 58 TCR-sequenced participants, respectively.

General study outcomes and caveats: Only five to seven AZD1222 recipients were SARS-CoV-2 seropositive at baseline, limiting conclusions about previously exposed vaccinees. The whole spike protein was spanned by vaccine-associated CD4 TCRs, and dominant responses were seen in regions 160-218 and 743-854. Because no samples from the day 14 peak response were available, repertoires could be characterized only after the peak T cell response. Reportedly, almost half of the unique spike-specific TCRs recognized epitopes lying outside the regions that are mutated in the B.1.351 and B.1.1.7 variants. The 56-69-year group was small, and its depth increase did not reach significance, likely because of low power. A significant rise in spike-specific TCR breadth and depth was observed after two AZD1222 doses relative to day 0 and relative to MenACWY recipients. Participants were mostly white British, with more females than males. The authors suggested clonal diversity may have been underestimated.

This specimen's time point label, interpreted: about 28 days (+/-7) after the second vaccine dose. AZD1222 recipients whose second dose came at about 4 weeks and those whose second dose came at about 12 weeks were combined into one group, since spike-specific TCR depth and breadth did not differ between the two schedules. Vaccinee samples came from UK trials COV001 and COV002, including a single-blind randomized controlled phase 2/3 trial of AZD1222 (ChAdOx1 nCoV-19) in healthy adults. For TCRbeta chain sequencing, PBMC samples from trial participants were taken at day 0 and at day 28 after the second dose. The CDR3 regions of human TCRbeta chains were analyzed by immunosequencing. As for the authors' bioinformatics: Repertoire TCRs were matched against a reference library of SARS-CoV-2-specific TCRs generated with the MIRA antigen-specificity platform. Breadth was defined as the fraction of unique TCRs that were SARS-CoV-2-associated. Depth was defined as the fraction of total T cells that were SARS-CoV-2-associated. Using the MIRA data, each spike-specific TCR was assigned both to the spike region to which the TCR was reactive and to a CD4 or CD8 class. Log10-transformed breadth and depth values were compared by one-way ANOVA with Sidak's multiple comparisons tests. In TCRdb, the immuneACCESS table is reduced to in-frame sequences with V and J assigned. These tables do not hold every clone; where another copy was compared, an unresolved V gene accounts for under half, and the others remain unexplained. Clone size and the V and J calls come from that table; the DNA yielded D and trimming. The sample has about 56,000 clones on record, around nine tenths of them singletons. The ten largest clones represent 6.9% of the sample.

The CDR3 runs 15 amino acids, cysteine and phenylalanine included. The kept DNA is CDR3 alone, 45 bases in frame from the first base. Cut back by 3 bases and 2 bases, the V and J ends lie 13 bases apart. Reading the germline V gene gives CDR1 MGHRA and CDR2 YSYEKL. With regard to this clone: The target of this receptor is not known. Base quality data are lacking; no much larger clone is found one base away.

The chain was built from TRBV4-1 and TRBJ1-2, with a tentative D gene TRBD1 over 5 matching bases. This sample comprised peripheral blood, obtained 28 days after the second AZD1222 dose. This sequence originates from an adult who received the AZD1222 COVID-19 vaccine. The CDR3 protein is CASSQVGPKNYGYTF. The DNA sequence is given as TGCGCCAGCAGCCAGGTGGGGCCCAAAAACTATGGCTACACCTTC.